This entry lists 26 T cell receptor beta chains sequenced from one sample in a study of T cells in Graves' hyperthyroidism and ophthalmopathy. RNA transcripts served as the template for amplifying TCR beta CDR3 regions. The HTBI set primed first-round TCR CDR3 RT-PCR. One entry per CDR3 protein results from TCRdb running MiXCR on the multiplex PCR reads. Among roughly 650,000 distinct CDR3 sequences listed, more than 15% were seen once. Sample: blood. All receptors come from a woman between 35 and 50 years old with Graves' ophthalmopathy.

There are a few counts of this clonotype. The CDR3 spells CASGMAGDTQYF. For the CDR3, the DNA is TGTGCCAGCGGGATGGCAGGAGATACGCAGTATTTT. The J gene is TRBJ2-3, the V gene TRBV12-3 or TRBV12-4; D is ambiguous. The CDR3 contains 12 residues. The V gene lost 8 bases and the J gene lost 5 bases, with 11 bases spanning the gap.

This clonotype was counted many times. In DNA form, the CDR3 reads TGTGCCAGCAGTTTGGTCAGAAGCGGGGGGGCTATAGAGACCCAGTACTTC. Its protein is CASSLVRSGGAIETQYF. The chain combines TRBV12-3 or TRBV12-4 with TRBJ2-5, with 10 bases identical to TRBD2. The CDR3 sequence is 17 residues long. The junction had 11 bases not matched to a gene; V was cut back by 3 bases and J by 4 bases.

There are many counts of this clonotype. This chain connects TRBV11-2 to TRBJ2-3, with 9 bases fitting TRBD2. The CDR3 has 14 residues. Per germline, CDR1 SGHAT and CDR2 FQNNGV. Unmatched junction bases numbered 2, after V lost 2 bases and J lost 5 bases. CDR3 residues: CASSLLAGVDTQYF. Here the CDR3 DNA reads TGTGCCAGCAGCTTATTAGCGGGGGTAGATACGCAGTATTTT.

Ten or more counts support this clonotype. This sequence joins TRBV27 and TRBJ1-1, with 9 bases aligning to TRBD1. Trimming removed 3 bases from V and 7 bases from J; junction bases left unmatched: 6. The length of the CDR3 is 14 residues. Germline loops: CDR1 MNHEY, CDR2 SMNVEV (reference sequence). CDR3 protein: CASSLGQGFGEAFF. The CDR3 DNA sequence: TGTGCCAGCAGTTTGGGACAGGGCTTTGGTGAAGCTTTCTTT.

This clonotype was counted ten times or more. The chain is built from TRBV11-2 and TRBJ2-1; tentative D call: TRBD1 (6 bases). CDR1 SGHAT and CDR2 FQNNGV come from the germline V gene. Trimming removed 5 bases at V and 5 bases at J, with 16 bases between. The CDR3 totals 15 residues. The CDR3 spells CASSPTAQGNNEQFF. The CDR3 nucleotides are TGTGCCAGCAGCCCCACCGCACAGGGAAACAATGAGCAGTTCTTC.

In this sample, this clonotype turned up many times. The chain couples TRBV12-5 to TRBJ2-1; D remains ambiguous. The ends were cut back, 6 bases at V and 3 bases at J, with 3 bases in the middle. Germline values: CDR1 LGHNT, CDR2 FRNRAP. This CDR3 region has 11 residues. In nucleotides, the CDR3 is TGTGCTAGTGGCTACTACAATGAGCAGTTCTTC. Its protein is CASGYYNEQFF.

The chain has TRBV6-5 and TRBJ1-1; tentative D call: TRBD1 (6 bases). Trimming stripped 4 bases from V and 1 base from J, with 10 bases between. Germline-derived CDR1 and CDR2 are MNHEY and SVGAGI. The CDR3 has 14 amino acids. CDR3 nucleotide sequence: TGTGCCAGCAGTTCTACAGGGACGAACACTGAAGCTTTCTTT. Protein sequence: CASSSTGTNTEAFF.

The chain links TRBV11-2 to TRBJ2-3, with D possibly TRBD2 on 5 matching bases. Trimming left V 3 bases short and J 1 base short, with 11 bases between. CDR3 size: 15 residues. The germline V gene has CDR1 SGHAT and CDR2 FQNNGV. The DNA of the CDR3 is TGTGCCAGCAGCTTGCGGGTCGGGGGCACAGATACGCAGTATTTT. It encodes CASSLRVGGTDTQYF.

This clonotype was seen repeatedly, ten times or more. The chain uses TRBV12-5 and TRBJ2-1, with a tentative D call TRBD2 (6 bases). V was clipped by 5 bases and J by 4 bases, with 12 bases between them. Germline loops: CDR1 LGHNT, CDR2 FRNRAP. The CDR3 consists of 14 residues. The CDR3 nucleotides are TGTGCTAGTGGTACCGGACTAACTTACAATGAGCAGTTCTTC. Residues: CASGTGLTYNEQFF.

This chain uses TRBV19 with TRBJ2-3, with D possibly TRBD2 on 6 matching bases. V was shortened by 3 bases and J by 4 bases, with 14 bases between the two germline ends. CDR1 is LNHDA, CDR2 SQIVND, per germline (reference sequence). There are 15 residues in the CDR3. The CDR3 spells CASSIGRGRADTQYF. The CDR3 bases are TGTGCCAGTAGTATCGGGCGGGGTCGTGCAGATACGCAGTATTTT.

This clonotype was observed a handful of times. The CDR3 DNA is TGTGCCAGCTCTCCGGAATCAGGGGGCAACTATGGCTACACCTTC. It is translated as CASSPESGGNYGYTF. V is TRBV18 and J is TRBJ1-2; TRBD1 matches 8 bases. V was clipped by 6 bases and J by 2 bases; unmatched bases: 8. The CDR3 is 15 residues long. The germline CDR1 and CDR2 sequences are KGHSH and LQKENI.

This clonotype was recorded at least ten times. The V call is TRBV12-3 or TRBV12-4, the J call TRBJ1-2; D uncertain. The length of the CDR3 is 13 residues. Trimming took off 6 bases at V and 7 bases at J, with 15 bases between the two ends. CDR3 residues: CASSQRATTGYTF. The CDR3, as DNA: TGTGCCAGCAGCCAACGGGCCACCACTGGCTACACCTTC.

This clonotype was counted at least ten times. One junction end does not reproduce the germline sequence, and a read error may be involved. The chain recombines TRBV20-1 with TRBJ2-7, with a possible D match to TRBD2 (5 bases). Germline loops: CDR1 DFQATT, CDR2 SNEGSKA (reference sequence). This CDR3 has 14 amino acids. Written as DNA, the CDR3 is TGCAGCGCTAGCCCACATCTTCAGCCCTACGAGCAGTACTTC. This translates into CSASPHLQPYEQYF.

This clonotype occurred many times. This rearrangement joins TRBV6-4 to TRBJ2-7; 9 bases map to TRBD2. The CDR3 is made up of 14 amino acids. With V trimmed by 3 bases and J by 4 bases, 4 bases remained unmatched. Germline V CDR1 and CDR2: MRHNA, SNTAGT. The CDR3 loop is CASSERAGGYEQYF. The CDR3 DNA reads TGTGCCAGCAGTGAGAGGGCGGGAGGGTACGAGCAGTACTTC.

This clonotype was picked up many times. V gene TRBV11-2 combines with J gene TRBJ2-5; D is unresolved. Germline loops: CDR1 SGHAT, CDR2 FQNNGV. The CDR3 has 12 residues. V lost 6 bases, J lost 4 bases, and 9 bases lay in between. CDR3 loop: CASRRESETQYF. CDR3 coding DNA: TGTGCCAGCAGGCGCGAGTCAGAGACCCAGTACTTC. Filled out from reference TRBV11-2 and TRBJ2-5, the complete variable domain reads EAGVAQSPRYKIIEKRQSVAFWCNPISGHATLYWYQQILGQGPKLLIQFQNNGVVDDSQLPKDRFSAERLKGVDSTLKIQPAKLEDSAVYLCASRRESETQYFGPGTRLLVL.

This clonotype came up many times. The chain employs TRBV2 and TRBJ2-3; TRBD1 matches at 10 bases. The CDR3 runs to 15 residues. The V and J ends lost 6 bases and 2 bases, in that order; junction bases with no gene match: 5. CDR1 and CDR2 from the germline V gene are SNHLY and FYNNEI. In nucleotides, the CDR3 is TGTGCCAGCAGAGACAGGGGGCGGAACACAGATACGCAGTATTTT. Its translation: CASRDRGRNTDTQYF.

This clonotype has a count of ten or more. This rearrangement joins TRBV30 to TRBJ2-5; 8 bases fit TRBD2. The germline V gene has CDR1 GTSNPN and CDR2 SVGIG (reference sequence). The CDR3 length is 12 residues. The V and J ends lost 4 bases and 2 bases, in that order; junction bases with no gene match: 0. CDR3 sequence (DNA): TGTGCCTGGACTAGCGGGCAAGAGACCCAGTACTTC. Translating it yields CAWTSGQETQYF.

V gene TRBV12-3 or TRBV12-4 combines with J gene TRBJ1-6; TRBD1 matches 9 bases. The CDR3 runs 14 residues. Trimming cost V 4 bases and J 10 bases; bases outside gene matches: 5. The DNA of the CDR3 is TGTGCCAGCAGTTCGACAGGGGGACAATCACCCCTCCACTTT. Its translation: CASSSTGGQSPLHF.

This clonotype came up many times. The CDR3 nucleotides read TGTGCCAGCCGGGACTACTCCTACGAGCAGTACTTC. Its translation: CASRDYSYEQYF. This chain joins TRBV28 and TRBJ2-7; 7 nucleotides match TRBD2. In germline, CDR1 is MDHEN, CDR2 SYDVKM. Trimming at V came to 8 bases and at J to 0 bases, leaving 1 base not matched to a gene. The CDR3 is made up of 12 amino acids. The complete variable domain, with remaining parts taken from reference TRBV28 and TRBJ2-7, reads DVKVTQSSRYLVKRTGEKVFLECVQDMDHENMFWYRQDPGLGLRLIYFSYDVKMKEKGDIPEGYSVSREKKERFSLILESASTNQTSMYLCASRDYSYEQYFGPGTRLTVT.

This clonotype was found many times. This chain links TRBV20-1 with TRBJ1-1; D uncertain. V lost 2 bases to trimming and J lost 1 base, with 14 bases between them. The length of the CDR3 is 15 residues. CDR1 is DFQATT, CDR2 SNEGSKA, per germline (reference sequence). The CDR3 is CSARKAGTQNTEAFF. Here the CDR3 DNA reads TGCAGTGCTAGAAAGGCGGGCACTCAGAACACTGAAGCTTTCTTT.

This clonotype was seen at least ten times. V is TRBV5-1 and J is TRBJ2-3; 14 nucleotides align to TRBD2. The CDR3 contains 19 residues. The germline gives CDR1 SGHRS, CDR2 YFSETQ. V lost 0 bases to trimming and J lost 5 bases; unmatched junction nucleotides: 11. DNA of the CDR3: TGCGCCAGCAGCTTGGCTGTGACTAGCGGGGGGGCCGGAGAAGATACGCAGTATTTT. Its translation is CASSLAVTSGGAGEDTQYF. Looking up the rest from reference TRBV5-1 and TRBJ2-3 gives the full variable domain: KAGVTQTPRYLIKTRGQQVTLSCSPISGHRSVSWYQQTPGQGLQFLFEYFSETQRNKGNFPGRFSGRQFSNSRSEMNVSTLELGDSALYLCASSLAVTSGGAGEDTQYFGPGTRLTVL.

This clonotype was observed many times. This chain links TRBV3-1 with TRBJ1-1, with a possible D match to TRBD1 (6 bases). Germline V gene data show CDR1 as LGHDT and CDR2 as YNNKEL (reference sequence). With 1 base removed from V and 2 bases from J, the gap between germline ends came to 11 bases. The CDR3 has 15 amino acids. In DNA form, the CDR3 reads TGTGCCAGCAGCCAAGTCGGGGGGGCAAACACTGAAGCTTTCTTT. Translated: CASSQVGGANTEAFF.

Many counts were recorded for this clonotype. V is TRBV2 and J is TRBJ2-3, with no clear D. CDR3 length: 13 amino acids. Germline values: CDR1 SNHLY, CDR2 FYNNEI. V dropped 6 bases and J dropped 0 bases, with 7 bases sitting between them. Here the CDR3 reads CASRATSTDTQYF. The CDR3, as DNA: TGTGCCAGCAGGGCCACTAGCACAGATACGCAGTATTTT.

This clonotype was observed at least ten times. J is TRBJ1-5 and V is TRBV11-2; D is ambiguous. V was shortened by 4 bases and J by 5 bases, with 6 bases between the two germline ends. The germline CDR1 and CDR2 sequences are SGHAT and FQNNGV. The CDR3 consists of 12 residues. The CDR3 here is CASSSPYQPQHF. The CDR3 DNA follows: TGTGCCAGCAGCTCCCCTTATCAGCCCCAGCATTTT.

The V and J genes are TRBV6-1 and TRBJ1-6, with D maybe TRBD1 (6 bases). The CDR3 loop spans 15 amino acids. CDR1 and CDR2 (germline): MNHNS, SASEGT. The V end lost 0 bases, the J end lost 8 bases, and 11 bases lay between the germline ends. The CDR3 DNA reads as TGTGCCAGCAGTGAAGCGCTCAGGGGTTATTCACCCCTCCACTTT. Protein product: CASSEALRGYSPLHF.

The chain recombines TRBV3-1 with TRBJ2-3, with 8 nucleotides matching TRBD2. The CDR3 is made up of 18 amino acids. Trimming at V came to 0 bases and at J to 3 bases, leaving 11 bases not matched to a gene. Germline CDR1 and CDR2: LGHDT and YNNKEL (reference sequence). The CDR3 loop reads CASSQDRGGGQNTDTQYF. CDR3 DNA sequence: TGTGCCAGCAGCCAAGATCGGGGGGGGGGACAAAATACAGATACGCAGTATTTT.